This T cell receptor (beta chain) is drawn from a study of cytomegalovirus exposure and HLA in healthy donors. Across the study: When about 400 donors were genotyped, about 81% of them were found to fall in the Caucasian-associated ancestry cluster.

CDR1 SGHAT and CDR2 FQNNGV come from the germline V gene. Trimming removed 4 bases at V and 7 bases at J, with 17 bases between. The CDR3 has 14 amino acids. The PCR made use of 60 Vbeta and 13 Jbeta primers. Here immunoSEQ multiplex PCR was the method, and the copy in TCRdb shows in-frame clones only, minus some. The sample holds under 150,000 clones, over 70% seen once. This clonotype originated in a woman in her forties in good health and CMV-seronegative. The sequenced sample consisted of PBMCs. The chain links TRBV11-2 to TRBJ2-7, with a tentative D call TRBD1 (6 bases). The DNA of the CDR3 is TGTGCCAGCAGCTACACCCTGAGAGGGGGAGAGCAGTACTTC. It codes for CASSYTLRGGEQYF.